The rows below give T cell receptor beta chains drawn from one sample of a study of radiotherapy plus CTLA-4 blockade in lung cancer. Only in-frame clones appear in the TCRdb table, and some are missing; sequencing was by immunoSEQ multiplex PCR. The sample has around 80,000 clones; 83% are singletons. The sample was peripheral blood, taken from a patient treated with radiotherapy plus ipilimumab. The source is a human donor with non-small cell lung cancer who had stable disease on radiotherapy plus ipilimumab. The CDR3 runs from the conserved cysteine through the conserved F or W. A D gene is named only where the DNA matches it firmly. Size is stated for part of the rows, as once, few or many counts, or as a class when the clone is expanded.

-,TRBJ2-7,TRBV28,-,TGTGCCAGCAGGACCGGGTCCACCTACGAGCAGTACTTC,CASRTGSTYEQYF
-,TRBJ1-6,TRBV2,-,TGTGCCAGCAGTTTAGCAGAGAGCTCCTATAATTCACCCCTCCACTTT,CASSLAESSYNSPLHF
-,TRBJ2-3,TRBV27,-,TGTGCCAGCAGTTTCGGGACCAGGGGAGATACGCAGTATTTT,CASSFGTRGDTQYF
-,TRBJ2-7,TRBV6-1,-,TGTGCCAGCAGTGACCCTTGGGGTGTAGACTACGAGCAGTACTTC,CASSDPWGVDYEQYF
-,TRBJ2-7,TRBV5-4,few,TGTGCCAGCAGCAGGGCCGCTAACTACGAGCAGTACTTC,CASSRAANYEQYF
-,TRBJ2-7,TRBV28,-,TGTGCCAGCAGTTTCTCCTCCTACGAGCAGTACTTC,CASSFSSYEQYF
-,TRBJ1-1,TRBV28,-,TGTGCCAGCAGCTTGCGTAGGGCTGAAGCTTTCTTT,CASSLRRAEAFF
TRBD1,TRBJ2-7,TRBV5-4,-,TGTGCCAGTAGCTTACGGAGGACAGGGACTCACGAGCAGTACTTC,CASSLRRTGTHEQYF
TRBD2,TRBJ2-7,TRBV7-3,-,TGTGCCAGCAGCTACGGCTTAGCGGGAGTCTACGAGCAGTACTTC,CASSYGLAGVYEQYF
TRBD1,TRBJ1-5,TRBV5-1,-,TGCGCCAGCAGCTCGGACAGGGGCGCCAGCAATCAGCCCCAGCATTTT,CASSSDRGASNQPQHF
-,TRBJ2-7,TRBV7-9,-,TGTGCCAGCAGCCCGCCCGGGACACCAGCCGGCGAGCAGTACTTC,CASSPPGTPAGEQYF
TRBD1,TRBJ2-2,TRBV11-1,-,TGTGCCAGCAGCTTCGGCAGGGGGCTGTTAGCCGGGGAGCTGTTTTTT,CASSFGRGLLAGELFF
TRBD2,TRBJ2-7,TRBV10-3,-,TGTGCCATCAGGACCGAGCGGGGGGGCTACGAGCAGTACTTC,CAIRTERGGYEQYF
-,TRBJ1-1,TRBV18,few,TGTGCCAGCTCACCACGGCGGAGTTTGAACACTGAAGCTTTCTTT,CASSPRRSLNTEAFF
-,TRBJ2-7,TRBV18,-,TGTGCCAGCTCACCACGGGTGGACTACGAGCAGTACTTC,CASSPRVDYEQYF
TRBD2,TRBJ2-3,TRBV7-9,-,TGTGCCAGCAGCTCCCCGACTAGCGGTTGGGGGGATACGCAGTATTTT,CASSSPTSGWGDTQYF
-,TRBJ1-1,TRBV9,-,TGTGCCAGCAGCCAAGAGGGCTGGGGGGACACTGAAGCTTTCTTT,CASSQEGWGDTEAFF
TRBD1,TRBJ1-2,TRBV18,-,TGTGCCAGCTCACCTGGACAGGGAGGTGGCTACACCTTC,CASSPGQGGGYTF
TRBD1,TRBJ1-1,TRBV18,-,TGTGCCAGCTCACCAGTCTCAGGACAGGGGGGAACTGAAGCTTTCTTT,CASSPVSGQGGTEAFF
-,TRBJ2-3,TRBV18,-,TGTGCCAGCTCACCGGTCGAGGGGCTGGGCACAGATACGCAGTATTTT,CASSPVEGLGTDTQYF
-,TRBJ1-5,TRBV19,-,TGTGCCAGTAGCCAGGATCCCAGGGGCGGGGGCAATCAGCCCCAGCATTTT,CASSQDPRGGGNQPQHF
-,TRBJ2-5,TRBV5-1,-,TGCGCCAGCAGGAGGCTAGGGGGTTTCCTTCAAGAGACCCAGTACTTC,CASRRLGGFLQETQYF
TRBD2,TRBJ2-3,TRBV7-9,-,TGTGCCAGCAGCCCCGCCTGGGGGGGAAAAGATACGCAGTATTTT,CASSPAWGGKDTQYF
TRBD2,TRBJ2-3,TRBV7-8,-,TGTGCCAGCAGCTTGGGACTAGCAACCTCAGATACGCAGTATTTT,CASSLGLATSDTQYF